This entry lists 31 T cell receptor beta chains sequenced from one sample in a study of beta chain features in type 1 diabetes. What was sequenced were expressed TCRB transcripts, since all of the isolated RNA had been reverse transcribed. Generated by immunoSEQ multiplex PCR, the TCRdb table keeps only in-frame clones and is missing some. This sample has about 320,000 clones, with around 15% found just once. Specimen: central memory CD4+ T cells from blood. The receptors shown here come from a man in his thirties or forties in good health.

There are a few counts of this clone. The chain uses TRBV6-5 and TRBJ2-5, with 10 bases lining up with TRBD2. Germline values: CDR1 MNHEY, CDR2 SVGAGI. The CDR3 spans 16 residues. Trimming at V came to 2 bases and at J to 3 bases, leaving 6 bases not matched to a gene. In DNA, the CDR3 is TGTGCCAGCAGTTACGGGATTACTAGCGGGGAAGAGACCCAGTACTTC. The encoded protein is CASSYGITSGEETQYF.

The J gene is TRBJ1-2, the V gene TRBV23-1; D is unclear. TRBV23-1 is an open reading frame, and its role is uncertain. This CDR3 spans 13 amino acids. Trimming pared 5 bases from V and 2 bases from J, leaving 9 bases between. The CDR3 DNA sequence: TGCGCCAGCAGTAATGGGCCGAACTATGGCTACACCTTC. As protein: CASSNGPNYGYTF.

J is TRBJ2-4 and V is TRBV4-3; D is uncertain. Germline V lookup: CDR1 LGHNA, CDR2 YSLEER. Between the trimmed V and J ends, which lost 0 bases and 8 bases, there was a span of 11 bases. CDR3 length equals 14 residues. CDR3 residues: CASSQDLRIDIQYF. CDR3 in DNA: TGCGCCAGCAGCCAAGACCTCCGGATTGACATTCAGTACTTC.

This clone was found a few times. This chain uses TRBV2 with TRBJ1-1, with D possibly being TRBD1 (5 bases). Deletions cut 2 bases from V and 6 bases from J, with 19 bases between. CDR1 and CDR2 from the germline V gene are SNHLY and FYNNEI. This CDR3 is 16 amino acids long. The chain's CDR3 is CASSESVTGFYPEAFF. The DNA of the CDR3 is TGTGCCAGCAGTGAATCCGTTACAGGCTTTTACCCTGAAGCTTTCTTT.

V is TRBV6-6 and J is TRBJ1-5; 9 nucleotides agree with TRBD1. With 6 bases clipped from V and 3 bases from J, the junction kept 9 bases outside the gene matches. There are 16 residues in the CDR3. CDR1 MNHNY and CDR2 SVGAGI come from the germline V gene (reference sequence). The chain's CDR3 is CASRGPGQGDNQPQHF. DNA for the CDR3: TGTGCCAGCAGGGGTCCGGGACAGGGAGACAATCAGCCCCAGCATTTT.

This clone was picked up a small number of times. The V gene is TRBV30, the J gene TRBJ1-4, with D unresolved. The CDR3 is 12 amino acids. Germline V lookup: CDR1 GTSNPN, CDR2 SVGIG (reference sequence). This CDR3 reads CATEPKKEKLFF. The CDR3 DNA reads TGTGCTACCGAACCCAAGAAGGAAAAACTGTTTTTT.

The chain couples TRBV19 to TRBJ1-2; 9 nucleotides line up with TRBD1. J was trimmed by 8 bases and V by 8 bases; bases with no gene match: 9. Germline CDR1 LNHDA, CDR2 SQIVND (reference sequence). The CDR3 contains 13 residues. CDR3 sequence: CASGERQGVGYTF. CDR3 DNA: TGTGCCAGTGGAGAAAGACAGGGGGTCGGCTACACCTTC. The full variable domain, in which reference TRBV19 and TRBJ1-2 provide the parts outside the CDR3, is DGGITQSPKYLFRKEGQNVTLSCEQNLNHDAMYWYRQDPGQGLRLIYYSQIVNDFQKGDIAEGYSVSREKKESFPLTVTSAQKNPTAFYLCASGERQGVGYTFGSGTRLTVV.

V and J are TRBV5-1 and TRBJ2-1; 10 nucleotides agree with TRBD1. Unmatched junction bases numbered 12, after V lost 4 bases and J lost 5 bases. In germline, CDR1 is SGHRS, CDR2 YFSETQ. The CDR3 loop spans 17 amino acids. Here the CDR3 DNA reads TGCGCCAGCAGCGCTCTACCGGGACAGGGGAGCAACAATGAGCAGTTCTTC. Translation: CASSALPGQGSNNEQFF.

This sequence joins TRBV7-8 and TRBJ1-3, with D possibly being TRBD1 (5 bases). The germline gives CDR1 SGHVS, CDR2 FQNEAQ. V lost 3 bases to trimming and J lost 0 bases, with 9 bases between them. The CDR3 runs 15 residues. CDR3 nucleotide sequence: TGTGCCAGCAGCTTGACAGAGCTCTCTGGAAACACCATATATTTT. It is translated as CASSLTELSGNTIYF.

CDR3 loop: CASSLYGGTDTQYF. DNA of the CDR3: TGTGCCAGCAGCTTATACGGGGGCACAGATACGCAGTATTTT. The chain has TRBV11-2 and TRBJ2-3; the D gene is possibly TRBD2 (5 bases). Germline V gene sequence: CDR1 SGHAT, CDR2 FQNNGV. This CDR3 is 14 amino acids long. V lost 2 bases and J 1 base, leaving 7 bases between the germline ends.

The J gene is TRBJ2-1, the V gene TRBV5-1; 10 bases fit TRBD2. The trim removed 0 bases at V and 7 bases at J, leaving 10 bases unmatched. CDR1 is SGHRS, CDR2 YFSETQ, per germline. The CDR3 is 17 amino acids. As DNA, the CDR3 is TGCGCCAGCAGCTTGGCGGCTAGCGGGGGCCCCCTGAATGAGCAGTTCTTC. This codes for CASSLAASGGPLNEQFF.

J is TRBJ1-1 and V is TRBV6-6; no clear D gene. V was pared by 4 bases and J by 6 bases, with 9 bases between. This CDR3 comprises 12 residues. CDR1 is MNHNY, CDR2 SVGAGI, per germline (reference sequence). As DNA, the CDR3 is TGTGCCAGCAGTTCACGGTTGTCTGAAGCTTTCTTT. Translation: CASSSRLSEAFF.

The CDR3 loop is CASRAGERSYNEQFF. Here the CDR3 DNA reads TGCGCCAGCAGGGCGGGTGAGCGCTCCTACAATGAGCAGTTCTTC. The chain carries TRBV5-1 and TRBJ2-1, with D possibly matching TRBD2 (5 bases). The CDR3 consists of 15 residues. Germline lookup yields CDR1 SGHRS and CDR2 YFSETQ. Trimming left V 5 bases short and J 0 bases short, with 12 bases between.

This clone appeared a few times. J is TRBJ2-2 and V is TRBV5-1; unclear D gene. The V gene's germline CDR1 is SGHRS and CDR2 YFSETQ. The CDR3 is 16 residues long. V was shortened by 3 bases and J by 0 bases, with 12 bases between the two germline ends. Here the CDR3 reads CASSWKSPANTGELFF. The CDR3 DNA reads TGCGCCAGCAGCTGGAAATCACCCGCGAACACCGGGGAGCTGTTTTTT.

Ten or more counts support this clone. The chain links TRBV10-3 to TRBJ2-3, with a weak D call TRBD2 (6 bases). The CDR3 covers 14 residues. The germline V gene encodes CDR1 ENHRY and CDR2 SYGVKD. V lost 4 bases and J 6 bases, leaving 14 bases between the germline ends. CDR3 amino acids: CAISGNGAGDTQYF. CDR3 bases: TGTGCCATCAGTGGAAACGGGGCGGGGGATACGCAGTATTTT.

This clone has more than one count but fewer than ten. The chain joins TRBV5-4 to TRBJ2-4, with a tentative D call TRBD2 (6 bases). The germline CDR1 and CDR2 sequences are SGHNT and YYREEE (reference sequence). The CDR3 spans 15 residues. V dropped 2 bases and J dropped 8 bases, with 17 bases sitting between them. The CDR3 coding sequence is TGTGCCAGCAGCTTTTCCGGCGGGACGGGTCACATTCAGTACTTC. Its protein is CASSFSGGTGHIQYF.

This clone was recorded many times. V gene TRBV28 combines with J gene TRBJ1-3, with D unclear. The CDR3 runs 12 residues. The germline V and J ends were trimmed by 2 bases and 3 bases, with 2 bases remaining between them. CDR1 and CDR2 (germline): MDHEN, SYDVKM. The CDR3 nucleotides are TGTGCCAGCAGTTTAAGTGGAAACACCATATATTTT. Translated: CASSLSGNTIYF.

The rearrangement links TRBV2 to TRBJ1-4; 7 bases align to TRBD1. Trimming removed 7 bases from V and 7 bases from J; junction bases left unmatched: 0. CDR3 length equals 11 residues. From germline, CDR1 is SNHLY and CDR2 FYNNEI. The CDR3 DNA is TGTGCCAGCACAGGGGGTGAAAAACTGTTTTTT. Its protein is CASTGGEKLFF.

In DNA form, the CDR3 reads TGCGCCAGCAGCTTGGGACAGCCAATAAACTATGGCTACACCTTC. It specifies CASSLGQPINYGYTF. The chain recombines TRBV5-1 with TRBJ1-2, with a possible D match to TRBD1 (5 bases). V was trimmed by 0 bases and J by 2 bases, leaving 11 bases between them. CDR3 length equals 15 residues. Germline V gene sequence: CDR1 SGHRS, CDR2 YFSETQ.

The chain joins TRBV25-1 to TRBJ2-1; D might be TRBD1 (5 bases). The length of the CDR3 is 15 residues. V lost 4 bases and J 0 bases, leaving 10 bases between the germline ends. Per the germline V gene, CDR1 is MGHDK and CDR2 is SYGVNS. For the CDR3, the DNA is TGTGCCAGCAGTGCTAAGGGGCTCTCCTACAATGAGCAGTTCTTC. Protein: CASSAKGLSYNEQFF.

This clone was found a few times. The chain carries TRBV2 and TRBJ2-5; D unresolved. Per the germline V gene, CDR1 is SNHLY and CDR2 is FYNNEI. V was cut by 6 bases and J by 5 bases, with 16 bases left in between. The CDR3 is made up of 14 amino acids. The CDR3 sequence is CASSADNVGETQYF. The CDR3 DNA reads TGTGCCAGCAGCGCTGACAATGTCGGGGAGACCCAGTACTTC.

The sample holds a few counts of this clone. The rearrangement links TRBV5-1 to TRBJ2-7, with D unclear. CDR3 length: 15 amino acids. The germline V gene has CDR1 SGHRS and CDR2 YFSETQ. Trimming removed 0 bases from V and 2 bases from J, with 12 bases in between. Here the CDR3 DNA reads TGCGCCAGCAGCTTGGATGGATACCCTACCTACGAGCAGTACTTC. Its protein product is CASSLDGYPTYEQYF. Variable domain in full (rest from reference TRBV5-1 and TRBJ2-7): KAGVTQTPRYLIKTRGQQVTLSCSPISGHRSVSWYQQTPGQGLQFLFEYFSETQRNKGNFPGRFSGRQFSNSRSEMNVSTLELGDSALYLCASSLDGYPTYEQYFGPGTRLTVT.

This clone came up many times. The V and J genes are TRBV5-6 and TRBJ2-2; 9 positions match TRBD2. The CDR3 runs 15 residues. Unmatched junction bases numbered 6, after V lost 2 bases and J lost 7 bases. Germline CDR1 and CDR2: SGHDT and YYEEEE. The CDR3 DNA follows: TGTGCCAGCAGCTTTGAGCGGGGGGCCTTCGGGGAGCTGTTTTTT. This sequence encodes CASSFERGAFGELFF. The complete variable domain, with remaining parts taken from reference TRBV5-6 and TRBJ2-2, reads DAGVTQSPTHLIKTRGQQVTLRCSPKSGHDTVSWYQQALGQGPQFIFQYYEEEERQRGNFPDRFSGHQFPNYSSELNVNALLLGDSALYLCASSFERGAFGELFFGEGSRLTVL.

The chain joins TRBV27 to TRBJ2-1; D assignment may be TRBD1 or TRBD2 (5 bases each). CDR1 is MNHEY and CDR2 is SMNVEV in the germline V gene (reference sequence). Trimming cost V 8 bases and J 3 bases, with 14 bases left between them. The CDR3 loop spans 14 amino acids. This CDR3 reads CASRLGTLYNEQFF. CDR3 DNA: TGTGCCAGCCGATTGGGGACCCTCTACAATGAGCAGTTCTTC.

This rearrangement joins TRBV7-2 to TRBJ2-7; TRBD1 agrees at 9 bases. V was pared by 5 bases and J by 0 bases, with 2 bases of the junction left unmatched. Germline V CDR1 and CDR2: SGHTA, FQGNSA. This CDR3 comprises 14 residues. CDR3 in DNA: TGTGCCAGCAGCCGGGACAGGGCCTCCTACGAGCAGTACTTC. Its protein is CASSRDRASYEQYF. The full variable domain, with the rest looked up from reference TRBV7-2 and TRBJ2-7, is GAGVSQSPSNKVTEKGKDVELRCDPISGHTALYWYRQSLGQGLEFLIYFQGNSAPDKSGLPSDRFSAERTGGSVSTLTIQRTQQEDSAVYLCASSRDRASYEQYFGPGTRLTVT.

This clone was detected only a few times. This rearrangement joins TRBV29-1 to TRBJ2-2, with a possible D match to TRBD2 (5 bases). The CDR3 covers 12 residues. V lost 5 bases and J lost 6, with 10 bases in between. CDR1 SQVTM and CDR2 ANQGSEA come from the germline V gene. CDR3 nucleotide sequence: TGCAGCGTTCTTTGGAGGTCCGGGGAGCTGTTTTTT. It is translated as CSVLWRSGELFF.

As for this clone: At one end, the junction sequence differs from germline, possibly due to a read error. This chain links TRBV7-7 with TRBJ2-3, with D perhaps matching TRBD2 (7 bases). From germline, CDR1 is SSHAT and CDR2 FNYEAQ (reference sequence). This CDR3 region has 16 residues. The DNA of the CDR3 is TGCGCCAGCAGCCAAGAGTGGGGGGGCAGTTCAGATACGCAGTATTTT. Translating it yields CASSQEWGGSSDTQYF.

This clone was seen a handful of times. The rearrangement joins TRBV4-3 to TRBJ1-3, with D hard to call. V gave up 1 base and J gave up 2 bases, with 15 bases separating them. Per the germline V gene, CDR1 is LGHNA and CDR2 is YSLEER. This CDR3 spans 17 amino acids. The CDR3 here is CASSQGDGRIAGNTIYF. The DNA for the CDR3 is TGCGCCAGCAGCCAAGGCGACGGGAGAATTGCTGGAAACACCATATATTTT.

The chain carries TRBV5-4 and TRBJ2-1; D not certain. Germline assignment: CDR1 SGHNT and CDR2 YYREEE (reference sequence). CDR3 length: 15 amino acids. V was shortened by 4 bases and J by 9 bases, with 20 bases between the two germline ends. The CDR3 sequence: CASSKEGLPDGEQFF. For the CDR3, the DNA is TGTGCCAGCAGCAAGGAAGGGCTACCGGACGGTGAGCAGTTCTTC.

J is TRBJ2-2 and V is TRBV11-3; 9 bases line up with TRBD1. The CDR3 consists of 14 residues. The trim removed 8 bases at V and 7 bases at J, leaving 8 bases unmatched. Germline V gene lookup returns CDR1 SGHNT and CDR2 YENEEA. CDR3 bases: TGTGCCAGCCGCAGGACAGGGGAGGGCGGGGAGCTGTTTTTT. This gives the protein CASRRTGEGGELFF.

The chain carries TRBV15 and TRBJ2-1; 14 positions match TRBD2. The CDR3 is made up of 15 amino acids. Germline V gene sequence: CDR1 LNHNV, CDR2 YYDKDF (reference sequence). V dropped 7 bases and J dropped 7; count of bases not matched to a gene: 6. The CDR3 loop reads CATNTGTSGSNEQFF. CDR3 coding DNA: TGTGCCACCAACACCGGGACTAGCGGGAGTAATGAGCAGTTCTTC.